This T cell receptor beta chain derives from a study of blood T cell repertoires in COVID-19. The overall study: The United States, Italy and Spain were the sources of the acute and convalescent COVID-19 samples.

From germline, CDR1 is GTSNPN and CDR2 SVGIG (reference sequence). Trimming cost V 5 bases and J 10 bases; bases outside gene matches: 17. The CDR3 covers 16 residues. In its sample, this clone was seen a few times. Repertoires were generated with immunoSEQ multiplex PCR, while TCRdb's copy carries only in-frame clones and drops some. The table includes around 400,000 clones, approximately 90% detected once. What was sequenced was PBMCs or T cells enriched from blood (not recorded which). The source is a young woman who had been exposed to COVID-19. The chain employs TRBV30 and TRBJ1-4, with 9 positions matching TRBD1. The CDR3 sequence: CAWGQWTGASVGKLFF. Here the CDR3 DNA reads TGTGCCTGGGGGCAATGGACAGGGGCCTCGGTAGGAAAACTGTTTTTT.